This T cell receptor (beta chain) was profiled in a study of patients and donors after allogeneic stem cell transplantation. This clonotype has more than one count but fewer than ten. TCRdb re-analysed the RT-PCR reads in MiXCR, keeping a single row per CDR3 protein. The data contain about 960,000 distinct CDR3 sequences, approximately 19% of them singletons. Germline CDR1 and CDR2: MGHRA and YSYEKL. V shed 1 base and J shed 12 bases, with 12 bases lying between them. This CDR3 contains 12 residues. The rearrangement links TRBV4-1 to TRBJ1-1; possible D gene TRBD1, 5 bases. The receptor comes from a human donor who was either an allogeneic HSCT recipient or a stem cell or donor lymphocyte infusion donor (not recorded which). It is not recorded whose cells these are; they may come from a transplant donor. The sample taken for sequencing was blood, either unsorted or a sorted T cell fraction (not recorded which). The CDR3 bases are TGCGCCAGCAGCCAAGTTCTAGGACATCCTTTCTTT. Translated: CASSQVLGHPFF.